This TCR beta chain was recorded in a study of vaccination and CD4 T cells after COVID-19 (dated by TCRdb to about 2022). Regarding the complete study: SARS-CoV-2 positivity had been established in the convalescent patients by nasal swab PCR, and mild disease was recorded in eight to ten of these patients and severe disease in one. The convalescent cohort included six males and four females, with two Hispanic individuals, seven Caucasians, two Asians and one multiracial person. As controls, cultures received a CEFX viral epitope pool (the positive control), an HIV-1 Nef peptide pool (the negative control), or no peptide at all. In 10 COVID-19 convalescent patients and several infection-naive healthy vaccine recipients, the spike-specific CD4+ TCR repertoire before mRNA vaccination was compared with the repertoire after mRNA vaccination. Participants received two doses of either the Pfizer-BioNTech BNT162b2 vaccine (n=8) or the Moderna mRNA-1273 vaccine (n=2). The cultures were stimulated with overlapping spike peptide pools from SARS-CoV-2 and from the common cold coronaviruses HCoV-NL63, HCoV-OC43 and HCoV-229E. Post-vaccine blood samples were obtained a median of around 74 days after the second vaccine dose, with a range of about 12 to 241 days. Post-COVID blood samples from convalescent patients were collected a median of around 100 days after diagnosis, with a range of roughly 35 to 161 days. The paper as a whole reports these results and caveats: Nearly all vaccine-specific clones in convalescent patients (304 of 307) were mono-reactive for SARS-CoV-2 spike rather than cross-reactive with common cold coronaviruses. The number of convalescent patients in the study was relatively small, and the study did not examine early timepoints following natural infection. Among convalescent patients, a median about 86% of the SARS-CoV-2-reactive clones seen after vaccination appeared only after vaccination, which suggests priming specific to the vaccine. Although the median number of SARS-CoV-2-reactive clonotypes went up from some 23 after infection to around 39 after vaccination, the increase was not significant.

Points on this clonotype: No antigen is known for it. No base qualities exist here, and no much larger clone lies one base off it.

Explained via the paper, the treatment or condition label denotes: roughly nine-day PBMC culture with coronavirus spike peptide pools or control peptides (ViraFEST assay). To expand antigen-specific T cells with peptide pools and then pick out the expanded clonotypes through TCR sequencing, the study relied on the ViraFEST assay. The positive SARS-CoV-2 PCR tests of the convalescent patients were dated from March to December 2020, before the Alpha, Beta and Delta variants emerged in the United States. Around 2 million PBMCs per well were cultured in IMDM with approximately 5% human AB serum and roughly 9.3 IU/ml IL-2, plus 10 ug/ml peptide pools. On days 3 and 7, half of the culture medium was replaced with fresh IL-2-containing medium. After 10 days of culture, CD4+ T cells were isolated by negative selection with the EasySep CD4+ T cell isolation kit. Ficoll-Paque Plus gradient centrifugation was used to isolate PBMCs from whole blood, and the isolated PBMCs were then either used fresh or cryopreserved at -140C. Each culture condition was generally run in triplicate wells.

CDR1 MNHEY and CDR2 SVGEGT were looked up in the germline V gene. V is pruned by 6 bases and J by 5 bases, leaving 9 bases of the junction without a gene match. Including cysteine and phenylalanine, the CDR3 has 15 amino acids. Only the CDR3 part of the read is kept: 45 bases, read in frame from the first base. Libraries were prepared through PCR. At the Johns Hopkins FTIC core, DNA from the cultured CD4+ T cells underwent TCR sequencing with the Oncomine TCR Beta short-read assay. The QIAamp micro DNA kit was used to extract genomic DNA from the cultured CD4+ T cells. Oncomine TCR Beta libraries made from cultured CD4+ T cells were pooled using unique dual indexes and sequenced on an Illumina iSeq 100. The study's processing was this. Non-productive sequences were removed, and CDR3s that did not start with C, did not end with F or W, or were shorter than 7 amino acids were discarded. The MANAFEST web application was used to identify antigen-specific clonotypes by comparing peptide-stimulated wells against reference wells and other culture wells. An FDR below 0.05, an odds ratio above 5, and a productive frequency above 0.1% in at least two of three replicate wells were required for clones to be considered positive. Cross-reactive clonotypes were defined as significantly expanded in both SARS-CoV-2 spike wells and at least one common cold coronavirus spike condition. Levenshtein distances (stringdist) and unrooted phylogenetic trees (ape) in R version 3.6.1 were used to assess CDR3 homology. The raw public data were reprocessed by TCRdb itself: fastp quality trimming at Q25, MiXCR clonotype calling, in-frame beta chains only. Merged by CDR3 protein, the rows form single entries marked with the most common genes and DNA. The authors' filters were not applied to this entry. This sample lists 14,000 to 15,000 distinct CDR3 sequences; about 45% were detected once. In total, the top ten clones hold approximately 8.4% of the sample.

The receptor was isolated from a human donor who had recovered from COVID-19. The chain is assembled from TRBV6-2 or TRBV6-3 and TRBJ1-5; the junction holds 8 bases that match TRBD1. The sequencing input was CD4+ T cells from blood, cultured in vitro. The CDR3 protein is CASSGQGGRYQPQHF. The sequenced DNA is TGTGCCAGCAGCGGACAGGGAGGTCGCTATCAGCCCCAGCATTTT.